A selection of T cell receptor beta chains follows, all from one sample in a study of T cell responses to AZD1222 COVID-19 vaccine. Measured with immunoSEQ multiplex PCR; TCRdb has only the in-frame clones, and not every one. The sample holds roughly 120,000 clones; about nine tenths are singletons and the top ten take 3.5% to 5%. Sequenced material: peripheral blood, taken on day 0 of AZD1222 vaccination. The receptors shown here come from an adult in good health. CDR3s include the opening cysteine and the closing phenylalanine or tryptophan. A D gene is named only where the DNA matches it firmly. Only some rows state a clone size, as once, few, many or a class for expanded clones.

TRBV30,TRBJ1-5,-,-,TGTGCCTGGAGCCGCCCTGCGGGTGGTCAGCCCCAGCATTTT,CAWSRPAGGQPQHF
TRBV7-2,TRBJ1-1,-,TRBD1,TGTGCCAGCAGCCGTCGGACAGGGGGCTTCTACACTGAAGCTTTCTTT,CASSRRTGGFYTEAFF
TRBV5-1,TRBJ2-3,-,TRBD2,TGCGCCAGCAGGCAGCGGGGGACCACAGATACGCAGTATTTT,CASRQRGTTDTQYF
TRBV2,TRBJ1-6,few,-,TGTGCCAGCATCTTAGGACCGAGCTCCTATAATTCACCCCTCCACTTT,CASILGPSSYNSPLHF
TRBV30,TRBJ1-6,-,-,TGTGCCTGGAGTAGGCAGGGGAATTCACCCCTCCACTTT,CAWSRQGNSPLHF
TRBV5-4,TRBJ2-5,-,-,TGTGCCAGCAGCCCGATGGGACTGGAGGGAGAGACCCAGTACTTC,CASSPMGLEGETQYF
TRBV6-1,TRBJ2-7,-,TRBD2,TGTGCCAGCAGTGCCCGAGGAGTAGCGGGAGTTTCTTACGAGCAGTACTTC,CASSARGVAGVSYEQYF
TRBV6-1,TRBJ1-5,-,-,TGTGCCAGCAGTGAAGGTAGCGGGGGATGGAGTCAGCCCCAGCATTTT,CASSEGSGGWSQPQHF
TRBV10-3,TRBJ2-1,-,TRBD2,TGTGCCATCAGTGAGTCAGAACTAGCGGGAGTCGCGGAGCAGTTCTTC,CAISESELAGVAEQFF
TRBV28,TRBJ2-5,-,-,TGTGCCAGCAGTGGGCCAGCAGAGACCCAGTACTTC,CASSGPAETQYF
TRBV5-1,TRBJ2-2,-,-,TGCGCCAGCAGCAGGGCCCTGAACACCGGGGAGCTGTTTTTT,CASSRALNTGELFF
TRBV6-5,TRBJ1-1,-,-,TGTGCCAGCAGTTTCGAGGGTGGGGGGCTTTTGTCGGCTTTCTTT,CASSFEGGGLLSAFF
TRBV9,TRBJ1-6,-,TRBD1,TGTGCCAGCAGCAGAGCCGGGACAGGGTCTTCACCCCTCCACTTT,CASSRAGTGSSPLHF
TRBV12-3/TRBV12-4,TRBJ2-1,-,TRBD2,TGTGCCAGCAGTCCCGGGACTAAGAATGAGCAGTTCTTC,CASSPGTKNEQFF
TRBV30,TRBJ1-3,-,TRBD1,TGTGCCTGGCGGGACAGGGGGCGCGGAAACACCATATATTTT,CAWRDRGRGNTIYF
TRBV7-2,TRBJ1-1,-,TRBD1,TGTGCCAGCCGCCAGAACAGGGGGAACACTGAAGCTTTCTTT,CASRQNRGNTEAFF
TRBV6-5,TRBJ2-7,-,-,TGTGCCAGCAGTTGGGACAAGGTCTCCTACGAGCAGTACTTC,CASSWDKVSYEQYF
TRBV19,TRBJ1-6,-,-,TGTGCCAGTAGTACAGGGGATGATTCACCCCTCCACTTT,CASSTGDDSPLHF
TRBV12-5,TRBJ1-5,-,-,TGTGCTAGTGGCCCAGGACGGATCAATCAGCCCCAGCATTTT,CASGPGRINQPQHF
TRBV25-1,TRBJ1-1,-,-,TGTGCCAGCAGCCTAGGGGCCGGGCTTGAAGCTTTCTTT,CASSLGAGLEAFF
TRBV11-3,TRBJ2-6,-,-,TGTGCCAGCAGCCGCGGACAGAGCTCTGGGGCCAACGTCCTGACTTTC,CASSRGQSSGANVLTF
TRBV7-8,TRBJ1-2,-,TRBD1,TGTGCCAGCAGCTTAGCGAGGGAGGGACAGGGGAGCTACACCTTC,CASSLAREGQGSYTF
TRBV6-5,TRBJ1-5,-,-,TGTGCCAGCAGTCAGGACGATAGCAATCAGCCCCAGCATTTT,CASSQDDSNQPQHF
TRBV30,TRBJ1-1,few,-,TGTGCCTGGAGTGTATCCCAACGGGCTTTCTTT,CAWSVSQRAFF
TRBV5-1,TRBJ1-1,-,TRBD1,TGCGCCAGCAGCTTTGGACAGGGTATCACTGAAGCTTTCTTT,CASSFGQGITEAFF
TRBV14,TRBJ1-5,-,-,TGTGCCAGCAGCCCAACGGGGGGGAGCCAGCCCCAGCATTTT,CASSPTGGSQPQHF
TRBV21-1,TRBJ1-5,few,-,TGTGCCAGCAGCCCTAGGGACAGGGGGCCGAGGTTCGTTAATCAGCCCCAGCATTTT,CASSPRDRGPRFVNQPQHF
TRBV7-9,TRBJ2-1,-,TRBD1,TGTGCCAGCAGCTTGGCGGACAGGGAAGACAATGAGCAGTTCTTC,CASSLADREDNEQFF
TRBV6-5,TRBJ2-1,-,TRBD2,TGTGCCAGCGATCCGGGACTAGCGTCGAATGAGCAGTTCTTC,CASDPGLASNEQFF
TRBV6-5,TRBJ2-5,-,-,TGTGCCAGCAGTTACTCATTTCAGAACCAAGAGACCCAGTACTTC,CASSYSFQNQETQYF
TRBV27,TRBJ2-7,-,-,TGTGCCAGCAACACTCCGGGACCCTTTCGTGAGCAGTACTTC,CASNTPGPFREQYF
TRBV18,TRBJ1-5,-,TRBD1,TGTGCCAGCTCAACAGGGGGAAATCAGCCCCAGCATTTT,CASSTGGNQPQHF
TRBV15,TRBJ2-7,once,TRBD2,TGTGCCACCAGCAGAGATTTGCCTAGCGGGGGTCCCTACGAGCAGTACTTC,CATSRDLPSGGPYEQYF
TRBV6-5,TRBJ2-7,-,TRBD1,TGTGCCAGCGACCCGGGACAGGCCACCTACGAGCAGTACTTC,CASDPGQATYEQYF
TRBV28,TRBJ1-6,-,-,TGTGCCAGCAAGATCCTCGGAGCCCGGCCCCTCCACTTT,CASKILGARPLHF
TRBV5-4,TRBJ1-2,-,TRBD1,TGTGCCAGCAGCTTAAGGGACAGTGGCTATGGCTACACCTTC,CASSLRDSGYGYTF
TRBV7-6,TRBJ1-1,-,TRBD1,TGTGCCAGCAGCAGGGACAGGGGGCGTGCAGCTTTCTTT,CASSRDRGRAAFF
TRBV6-5,TRBJ2-3,-,TRBD2,TGTGCCAGCAGGACTAGCGGCACAGATACGCAGTATTTT,CASRTSGTDTQYF
TRBV5-1,TRBJ1-5,-,-,TGCGCCAGCAAATTGAATACAGGCGGTGGTCAGCCCCAGCATTTT,CASKLNTGGGQPQHF
TRBV5-1,TRBJ2-1,-,TRBD2,TGCGCCAGCAGCTATCCGGGACTAGTCAATGAGCAGTTCTTC,CASSYPGLVNEQFF
TRBV14,TRBJ1-5,once,-,TGTGCCAGCAGCCAAGAGCGGGGGGTTAAGCCCCAGCATTTT,CASSQERGVKPQHF
TRBV4-1,TRBJ2-7,once,-,TGCGCCAGCAGCCAAGTTCCAGGCCGCGAGCAGTACTTC,CASSQVPGREQYF
TRBV4-2,TRBJ1-5,-,-,TGTGCCAGCAGCCAAGATCTCGCCAGGAGCAATCAGCCCCAGCATTTT,CASSQDLARSNQPQHF
TRBV11-3,TRBJ2-2,-,TRBD2,TGTGCCAGCAGCTCCCGGGAGGCCGCGAACACCGGGGAGCTGTTTTTT,CASSSREAANTGELFF
TRBV7-4,TRBJ2-7,-,TRBD2,TGTGCCAGCAGCTTAAAGCAACCTAGCGGGAGGGCTACGAGTGAGCAGTACTTC,CASSLKQPSGRATSEQYF
TRBV28,TRBJ2-7,-,-,TGTGCCAGCAGTTTAGTTTGGGGGAAGAGGGGCTACGAGCAGTACTTC,CASSLVWGKRGYEQYF
TRBV24-1,TRBJ1-1,once,-,TGTGCCACCAGTGATTTGTTCTCACTGAACACTGAAGCTTTCTTT,CATSDLFSLNTEAFF
TRBV11-2,TRBJ2-7,-,TRBD2,TGTGCCAGCAGCTTAGTTGGCGGGAGGGGAGACGAGCAGTACTTC,CASSLVGGRGDEQYF
TRBV5-1,TRBJ1-2,few,-,TGCGCCAGCAGCTTGGGGGTCGGGGGCTATGGCTACACCTTC,CASSLGVGGYGYTF
TRBV20-1,TRBJ1-6,-,-,TGCAGTGCTAGTAGGGGGGACACCTATAATTCACCCCTCCACTTT,CSASRGDTYNSPLHF
TRBV4-1,TRBJ1-5,few,-,TGCGCCAGCAGCCAAGATGGCCTTCAGGAGCCCCAGCATTTT,CASSQDGLQEPQHF
TRBV3-1/TRBV3-2,TRBJ1-2,few,-,TGTGCCAGCAGCCAAGTGGCAGGGACCTATGGCTACACCTTC,CASSQVAGTYGYTF
TRBV19,TRBJ2-5,-,TRBD1,TGTGCCAGTAGCTGGTGGGGTGCAGGGGGCGGTAAAGAGACCCAGTACTTC,CASSWWGAGGGKETQYF
TRBV5-1,TRBJ2-3,-,TRBD2,TGCGCCAGCAGCTTGGCTAGCGGGGGGTTAGATACGCAGTATTTT,CASSLASGGLDTQYF